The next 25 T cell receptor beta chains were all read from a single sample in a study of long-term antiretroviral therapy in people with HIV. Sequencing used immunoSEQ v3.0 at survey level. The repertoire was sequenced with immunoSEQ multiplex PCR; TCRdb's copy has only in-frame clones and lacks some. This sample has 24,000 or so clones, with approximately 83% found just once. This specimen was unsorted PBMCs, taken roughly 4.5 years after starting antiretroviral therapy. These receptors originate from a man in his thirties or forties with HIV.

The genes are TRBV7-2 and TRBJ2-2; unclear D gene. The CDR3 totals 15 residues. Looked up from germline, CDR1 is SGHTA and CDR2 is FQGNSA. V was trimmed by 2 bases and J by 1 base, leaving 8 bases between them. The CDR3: CASSLYGLNTGELFF. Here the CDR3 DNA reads TGTGCCAGCAGCTTATATGGGTTGAACACCGGGGAGCTGTTTTTT. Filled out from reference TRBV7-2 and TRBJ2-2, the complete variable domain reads GAGVSQSPSNKVTEKGKDVELRCDPISGHTALYWYRQSLGQGLEFLIYFQGNSAPDKSGLPSDRFSAERTGGSVSTLTIQRTQQEDSAVYLCASSLYGLNTGELFFGEGSRLTVL.

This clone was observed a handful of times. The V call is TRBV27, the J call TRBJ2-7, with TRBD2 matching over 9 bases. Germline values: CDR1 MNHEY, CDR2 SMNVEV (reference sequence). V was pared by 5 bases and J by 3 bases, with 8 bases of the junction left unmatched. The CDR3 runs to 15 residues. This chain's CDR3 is CASSPILTSGYEQYF. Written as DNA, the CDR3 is TGTGCCAGCAGTCCGATCCTGACTAGCGGCTACGAGCAGTACTTC.

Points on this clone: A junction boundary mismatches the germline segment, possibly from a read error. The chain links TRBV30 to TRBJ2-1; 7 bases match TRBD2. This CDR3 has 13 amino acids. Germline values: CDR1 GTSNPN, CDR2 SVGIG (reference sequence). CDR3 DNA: TGTGCCTGGAGGGCCAGGTACGCGGGGGAGTTGGTCTTC. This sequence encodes CAWRARYAGELVF.

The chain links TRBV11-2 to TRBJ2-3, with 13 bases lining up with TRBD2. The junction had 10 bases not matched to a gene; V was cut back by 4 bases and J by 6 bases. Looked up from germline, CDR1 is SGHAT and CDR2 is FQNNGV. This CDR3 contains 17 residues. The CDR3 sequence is CASSSWTSGGLRDTQYF. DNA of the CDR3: TGTGCCAGCAGCTCCTGGACTAGCGGGGGACTGAGGGATACGCAGTATTTT.

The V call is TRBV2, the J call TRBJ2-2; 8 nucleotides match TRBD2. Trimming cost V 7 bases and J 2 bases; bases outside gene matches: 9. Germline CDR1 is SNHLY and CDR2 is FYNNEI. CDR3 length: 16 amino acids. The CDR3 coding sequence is TGTGCCAGCAAAATGGACGGGGGGGCCAACACCGGGGAGCTGTTTTTT. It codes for CASKMDGGANTGELFF.

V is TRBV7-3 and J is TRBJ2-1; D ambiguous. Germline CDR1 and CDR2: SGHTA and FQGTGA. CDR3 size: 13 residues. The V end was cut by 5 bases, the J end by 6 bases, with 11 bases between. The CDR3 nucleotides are TGTGCCAGCAGCCAAGGGATAACCAATGAGCAGTTCTTC. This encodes CASSQGITNEQFF.

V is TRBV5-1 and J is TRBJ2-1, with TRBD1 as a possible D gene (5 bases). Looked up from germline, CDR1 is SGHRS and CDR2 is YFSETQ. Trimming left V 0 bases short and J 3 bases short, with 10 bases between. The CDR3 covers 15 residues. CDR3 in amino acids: CASSLGQGYYNEQFF. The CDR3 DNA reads TGCGCCAGCAGCTTGGGGCAGGGCTACTACAATGAGCAGTTCTTC.

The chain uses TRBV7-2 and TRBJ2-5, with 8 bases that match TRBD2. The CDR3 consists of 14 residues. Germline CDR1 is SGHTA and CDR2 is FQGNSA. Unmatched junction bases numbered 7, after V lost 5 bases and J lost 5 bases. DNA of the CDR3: TGTGCCAGCAGCGTACCCGCTAGCGGGGAGACCCAGTACTTC. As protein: CASSVPASGETQYF. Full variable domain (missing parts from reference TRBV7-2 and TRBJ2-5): GAGVSQSPSNKVTEKGKDVELRCDPISGHTALYWYRQSLGQGLEFLIYFQGNSAPDKSGLPSDRFSAERTGGSVSTLTIQRTQQEDSAVYLCASSVPASGETQYFGPGTRLLVL.

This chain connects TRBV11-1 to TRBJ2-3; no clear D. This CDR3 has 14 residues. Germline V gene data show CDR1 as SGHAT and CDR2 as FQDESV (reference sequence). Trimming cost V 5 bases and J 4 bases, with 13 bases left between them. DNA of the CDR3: TGTGCCAGCAGCCTCGCGAGTTCCTCAGATACGCAGTATTTT. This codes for CASSLASSSDTQYF.

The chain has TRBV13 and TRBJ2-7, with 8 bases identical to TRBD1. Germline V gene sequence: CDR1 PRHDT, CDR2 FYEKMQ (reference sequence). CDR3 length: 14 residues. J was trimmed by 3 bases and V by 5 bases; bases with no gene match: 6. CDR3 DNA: TGTGCCAGCAGCCACGGACAGGGAGGCTACGAGCAGTACTTC. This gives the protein CASSHGQGGYEQYF.

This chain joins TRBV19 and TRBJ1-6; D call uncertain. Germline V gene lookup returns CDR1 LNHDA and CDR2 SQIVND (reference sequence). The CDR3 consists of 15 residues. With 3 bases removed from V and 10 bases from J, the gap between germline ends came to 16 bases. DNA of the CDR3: TGTGCCAGTAGTATGGCTACGGGGAAAGGATCACCCCTCCACTTT. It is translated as CASSMATGKGSPLHF.

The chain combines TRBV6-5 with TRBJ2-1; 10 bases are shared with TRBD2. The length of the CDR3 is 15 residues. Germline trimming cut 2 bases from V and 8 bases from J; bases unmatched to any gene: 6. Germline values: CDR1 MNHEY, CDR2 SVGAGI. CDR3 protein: CASSYVAGGGDEQFF. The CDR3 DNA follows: TGTGCCAGCAGTTACGTAGCGGGAGGCGGCGATGAGCAGTTCTTC.

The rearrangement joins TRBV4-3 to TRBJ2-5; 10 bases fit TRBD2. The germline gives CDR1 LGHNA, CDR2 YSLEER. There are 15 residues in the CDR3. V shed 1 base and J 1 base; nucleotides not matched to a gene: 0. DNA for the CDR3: TGCGCCAGCAGCCAAGGACTAGCGGGCCAAGAGACCCAGTACTTC. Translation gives CASSQGLAGQETQYF.

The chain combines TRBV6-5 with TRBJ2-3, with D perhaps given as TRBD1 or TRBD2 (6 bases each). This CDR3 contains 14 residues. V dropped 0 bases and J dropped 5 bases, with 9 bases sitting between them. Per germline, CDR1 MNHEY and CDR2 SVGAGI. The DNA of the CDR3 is TGTGCCAGCAGTTACTCGGGGGGCGGAGATACGCAGTATTTT. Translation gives CASSYSGGGDTQYF.

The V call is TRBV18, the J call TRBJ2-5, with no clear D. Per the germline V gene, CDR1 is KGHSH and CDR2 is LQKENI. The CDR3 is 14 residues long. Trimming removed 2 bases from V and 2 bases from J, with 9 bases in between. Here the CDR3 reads CASSPGVFQETQYF. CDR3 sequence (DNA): TGTGCCAGCTCACCAGGGGTATTTCAAGAGACCCAGTACTTC.

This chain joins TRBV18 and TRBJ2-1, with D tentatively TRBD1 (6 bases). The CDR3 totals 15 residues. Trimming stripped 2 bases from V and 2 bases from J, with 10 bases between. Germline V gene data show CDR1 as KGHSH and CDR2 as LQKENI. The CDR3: CASSPERTAYNEQFF. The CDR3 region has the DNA TGTGCCAGCTCACCAGAGAGGACAGCCTACAATGAGCAGTTCTTC.

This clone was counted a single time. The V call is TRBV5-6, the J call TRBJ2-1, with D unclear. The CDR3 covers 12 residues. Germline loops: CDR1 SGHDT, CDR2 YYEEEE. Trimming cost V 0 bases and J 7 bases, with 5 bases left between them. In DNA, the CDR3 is TGTGCCAGCAGCTTGGGCCCTAATGAGCAGTTCTTC. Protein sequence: CASSLGPNEQFF.

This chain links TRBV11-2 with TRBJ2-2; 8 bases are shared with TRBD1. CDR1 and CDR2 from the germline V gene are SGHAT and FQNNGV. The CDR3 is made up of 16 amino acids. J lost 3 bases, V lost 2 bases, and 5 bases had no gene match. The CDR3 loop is CASSLFAGGDTGELFF. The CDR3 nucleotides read TGTGCCAGCAGCTTATTTGCAGGGGGCGACACCGGGGAGCTGTTTTTT. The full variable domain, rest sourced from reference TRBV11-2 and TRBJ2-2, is EAGVAQSPRYKIIEKRQSVAFWCNPISGHATLYWYQQILGQGPKLLIQFQNNGVVDDSQLPKDRFSAERLKGVDSTLKIQPAKLEDSAVYLCASSLFAGGDTGELFFGEGSRLTVL.

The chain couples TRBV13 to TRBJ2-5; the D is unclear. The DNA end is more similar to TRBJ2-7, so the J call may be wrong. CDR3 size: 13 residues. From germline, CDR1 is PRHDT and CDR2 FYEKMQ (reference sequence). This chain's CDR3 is CASSPKNTYEQYF. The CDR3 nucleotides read TGTGCCAGCAGCCCTAAAAACACCTACGAGCAGTACTTC.

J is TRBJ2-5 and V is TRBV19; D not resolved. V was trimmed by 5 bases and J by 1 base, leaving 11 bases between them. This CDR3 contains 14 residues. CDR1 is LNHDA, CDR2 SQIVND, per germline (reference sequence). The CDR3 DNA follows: TGTGCCAGTAGTTGGCAGCTACTCCAAGAGACCCAGTACTTC. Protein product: CASSWQLLQETQYF.

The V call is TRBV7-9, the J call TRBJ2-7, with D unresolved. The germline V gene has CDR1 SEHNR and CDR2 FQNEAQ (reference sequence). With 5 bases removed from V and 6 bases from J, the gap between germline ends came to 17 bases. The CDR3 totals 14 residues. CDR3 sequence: CASSPNSAVGEQYF. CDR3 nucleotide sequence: TGTGCCAGCAGCCCGAACAGCGCGGTTGGCGAGCAGTACTTC.

The CDR3 nucleotides read TGCGCCAGCAGCTCGGGACAGGGGAACGAGCAGTACTTC. It encodes CASSSGQGNEQYF. V and J are TRBV5-1 and TRBJ2-7, with 10 nucleotides matching TRBD1. Germline V gives CDR1 SGHRS, CDR2 YFSETQ. V lost 3 bases to trimming and J lost 5 bases; unmatched junction nucleotides: 2. The CDR3 length is 13 residues.

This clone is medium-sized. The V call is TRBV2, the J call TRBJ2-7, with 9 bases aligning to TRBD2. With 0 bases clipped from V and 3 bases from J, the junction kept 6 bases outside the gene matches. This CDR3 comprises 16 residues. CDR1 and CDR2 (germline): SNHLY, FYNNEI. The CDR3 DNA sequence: TGTGCCAGCAGTGAAGCGTCTAGCGGGGTGGGCTACGAGCAGTACTTC. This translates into CASSEASSGVGYEQYF.

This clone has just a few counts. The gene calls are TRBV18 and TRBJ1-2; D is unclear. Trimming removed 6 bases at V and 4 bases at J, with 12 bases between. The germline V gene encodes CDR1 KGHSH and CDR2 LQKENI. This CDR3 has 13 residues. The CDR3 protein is CASSPDTGYGYTF. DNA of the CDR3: TGTGCCAGCTCGCCAGACACCGGCTATGGCTACACCTTC.

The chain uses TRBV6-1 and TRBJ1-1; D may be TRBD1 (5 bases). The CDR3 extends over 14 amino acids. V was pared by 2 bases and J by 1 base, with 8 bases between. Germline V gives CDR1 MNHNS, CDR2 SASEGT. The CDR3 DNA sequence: TGTGCCAGCAGTGAACTGGGGACGAACACTGAAGCTTTCTTT. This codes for CASSELGTNTEAFF.